This T cell receptor beta chain was captured by sequencing in a study of blood T cell repertoires in COVID-19. This CDR3 spans 13 amino acids. The V and J ends lost 7 bases and 3 bases respectively, with 13 bases between them. The table came from immunoSEQ multiplex PCR; TCRdb's copy has only in-frame clones and leaves some out. This sample has approximately 140,000 clones, with around four fifths found just once. The origin of this receptor is a man between 65 and 85 years old with acute or convalescent COVID-19. The gene calls are TRBV12-3 or TRBV12-4 and TRBJ2-7, with a possible D match to TRBD1 (6 bases). Sequenced input: peripheral blood. The chain's CDR3 is CASTRDIIYEQYF. The CDR3 DNA sequence: TGTGCCAGCACTAGGGACATAATCTACGAGCAGTACTTC.